This TCR beta chain was sequenced during a study of blood T cell repertoires in COVID-19. Study-wide context: The study drew acute and convalescent COVID-19 samples from the United States, Italy and Spain. T cells, B-cell-depleted T cells, or PBMCs supplied cDNA or gDNA.

Original processing methods: Amplifying reference gene primers gave estimates of nucleated cell counts. Produced via immunoSEQ multiplex PCR; TCRdb's table is partial and in-frame only. The D gene and trimming were derived from the DNA, and the V and J assignments and clone size from that table. The sample lists 150,000 to 200,000 clones; around nine tenths were seen once. This clone was seen a single time. Germline assignment: CDR1 SGDLS and CDR2 YYNGEE. This CDR3 region has 15 residues. Trimming left V 3 bases short and J 9 bases short, with 20 bases between. The source of this sequence is a man between 18 and 29 years old with active or convalescent COVID-19. The chain joins TRBV9 to TRBJ2-3, with D possibly being TRBD1 (6 bases). Sequenced input: peripheral blood. The CDR3 DNA reads as TGTGCCAGCAGCGCATCGGGCCGACAGGAACGGACGCAGTATTTT. Protein product: CASSASGRQERTQYF.